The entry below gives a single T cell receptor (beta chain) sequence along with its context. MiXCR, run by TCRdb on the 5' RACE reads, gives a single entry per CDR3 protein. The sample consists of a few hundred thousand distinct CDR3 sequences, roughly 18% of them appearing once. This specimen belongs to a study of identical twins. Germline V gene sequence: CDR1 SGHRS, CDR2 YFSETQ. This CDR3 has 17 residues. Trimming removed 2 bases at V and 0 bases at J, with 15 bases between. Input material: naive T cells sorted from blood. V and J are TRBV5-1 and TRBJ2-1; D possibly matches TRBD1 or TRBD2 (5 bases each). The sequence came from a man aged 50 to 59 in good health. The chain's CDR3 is CASSFVGVSSSYNEQFF. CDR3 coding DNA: TGCGCCAGCAGCTTCGTGGGGGTTTCCAGCTCCTACAATGAGCAGTTCTTC.